A selection of T cell receptor beta chains follows, all from one sample in a study of CD8+ T cells in alopecia areata. Clones were read by immunoSEQ multiplex PCR, and TCRdb kept only the in-frame ones, dropping some. In the table there are fewer than 200,000 clones, about 70% of which are singletons. The sample here was CD8+ T cells sorted from blood, taken at week 0. These receptors were taken from a human donor with alopecia areata. Both conserved end residues are part of each CDR3. The D gene is left open where the match is weak. Only part of the rows carry a size: once, few, many, or a class if the clone is expanded.

clone size	J gene	D gene	V gene	CDR3 DNA	CDR3 protein
NA	TRBJ2-5	NA	TRBV4-1	TGCGCCAGCGCCCTGAGGCAGGCAATTCAAGAGACCCAGTACTTC	CASALRQAIQETQYF
few	TRBJ1-1	NA	TRBV7-9	TGTGCCAGCAGCTTAGCGAACGGGCAGAGGGACACTGAAGCTTTCTTT	CASSLANGQRDTEAFF
NA	TRBJ1-5	TRBD1	TRBV30	TGTGCCTGGAGGGGAACCGGGACAGGGGGCTACAATCAGCCCCAGCATTTT	CAWRGTGTGGYNQPQHF
NA	TRBJ1-5	NA	TRBV27	TGTGCCTCCAGAAGGGGCGGCAATCAGCCCCAGCATTTT	CASRRGGNQPQHF
NA	TRBJ2-7	NA	TRBV15	TGTGCCACCAGCACGGGTCGGGGCTACGAGCAGTACTTC	CATSTGRGYEQYF
NA	TRBJ2-7	TRBD1	TRBV5-6	TGTGCCAGCAGCTTACCGGGACAGAGCTTCTACGAGCAGTACTTC	CASSLPGQSFYEQYF
NA	TRBJ2-7	NA	TRBV2	TGTGCCAGCAGCGCGATCTCCGCCTACGAGCAGTACTTC	CASSAISAYEQYF
NA	TRBJ1-6	NA	TRBV4-1	TGCGCCAGCAGCCGCTCCTCAGGGGCGCGTAATTCACCCCTCCACTTT	CASSRSSGARNSPLHF
few	TRBJ2-1	NA	TRBV15	TGTGCCACCAGCTCTAAAAGGGGGGGCTACAATGAGCAGTTCTTC	CATSSKRGGYNEQFF
NA	TRBJ1-5	NA	TRBV2	TGTGCCAGCAGCGTCTCATCAGATAGCAATCAGCCCCAGCATTTT	CASSVSSDSNQPQHF
NA	TRBJ2-1	NA	TRBV2	TGTGCCAGCAGCCGGGACCTCGGGTTTACAAATGAGCAGTTCTTC	CASSRDLGFTNEQFF
once	TRBJ1-1	TRBD1	TRBV7-9	TGTGCCAGCAGCTCAACCCGGACAGGGTTGAGTGCTGAAGCTTTCTTT	CASSSTRTGLSAEAFF
NA	TRBJ2-1	NA	TRBV7-2	TGTGCCAGCAGCTTAGGTCAGGAGGATGAGCAGTTCTTC	CASSLGQEDEQFF
NA	TRBJ2-1	NA	TRBV6-6	TGTGCCAGCAGTTATGGTGAGCAGTTCTTC	CASSYGEQFF
NA	TRBJ1-5	TRBD1	TRBV7-2	TGTGCCAGCAGCTACCTAGTGACAGGGGATCCCCAGCCCCAGCATTTT	CASSYLVTGDPQPQHF
NA	TRBJ2-5	NA	TRBV6-6	TGTGCCAGCAGTTACTCGTGGGGGCGAGAGACCCAGTACTTC	CASSYSWGRETQYF
few	TRBJ1-5	NA	TRBV10-3	TGCGCCAGCAGCCGGGACAGCAATCAGCCCCAGCATTTT	CASSRDSNQPQHF
few	TRBJ2-5	TRBD1	TRBV7-8	TGTGCCAGCAGCTTGGCCGGGACAGGGCAAGAGACCCAGTACTTC	CASSLAGTGQETQYF
NA	TRBJ2-3	NA	TRBV7-9	TGTGCCAGCAGCTTAGCGGGGAGCACAGATACGCAGTATTTT	CASSLAGSTDTQYF
NA	TRBJ2-7	NA	TRBV15	TGTGCCACCAGCAGAAGCAGGACAGCGTCCTACGAGCAGTACTTC	CATSRSRTASYEQYF
NA	TRBJ2-4	NA	TRBV7-9	TGTGCCAGCAGCACAGGGGATTCCGGGGGAAGTCAGTACTTC	CASSTGDSGGSQYF
few	TRBJ2-7	TRBD1	TRBV6-5	TGTGCCAGCAGCCCCGGGACAGCTTCTTCGGAGCAGTACTTC	CASSPGTASSEQYF
NA	TRBJ1-4	NA	TRBV25-1	TGTGCCAGCAGTGAATATAACTTCCCTTATGACGAAAAACTGTTTTTT	CASSEYNFPYDEKLFF
NA	TRBJ2-5	NA	TRBV25-1	TGTGCCAGCAGTGGGCTTAATAAGGAGGGACTCCCTAAGGAGACCCAGTACTTC	CASSGLNKEGLPKETQYF
NA	TRBJ2-1	TRBD2	TRBV10-2	TGCGCCAGCAGGGGCCCGGGAGGGGATGAGCAGTTCTTC	CASRGPGGDEQFF
NA	TRBJ2-7	NA	TRBV2	TGTGCCAGCAACGCAGGCTCGGTCTACGAGCAGTACTTC	CASNAGSVYEQYF
NA	TRBJ1-6	NA	TRBV5-4	TGTGCCAGCAGCTTTTTTAATTCACCCCTCCACTTT	CASSFFNSPLHF
NA	TRBJ2-1	NA	TRBV4-2	TGTGCCAGCAGCCCGGGACTGTACAATGAGCAGTTCTTC	CASSPGLYNEQFF
NA	TRBJ2-1	NA	TRBV30	TGTGCCTGGAGAAGGGGGACAGAGCAGTTCTTC	CAWRRGTEQFF